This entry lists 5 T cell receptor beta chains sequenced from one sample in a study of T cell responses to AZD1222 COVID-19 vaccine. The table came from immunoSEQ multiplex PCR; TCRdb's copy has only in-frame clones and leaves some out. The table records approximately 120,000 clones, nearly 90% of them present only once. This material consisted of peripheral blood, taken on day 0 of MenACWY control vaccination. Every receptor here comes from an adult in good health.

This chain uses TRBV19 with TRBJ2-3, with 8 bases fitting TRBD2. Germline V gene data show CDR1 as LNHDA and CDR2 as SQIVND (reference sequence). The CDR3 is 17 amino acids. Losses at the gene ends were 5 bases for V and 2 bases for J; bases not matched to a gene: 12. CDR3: CASSPGRSGGVTDTQYF. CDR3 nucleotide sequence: TGTGCCAGTAGTCCAGGGAGGAGCGGGGGAGTCACAGATACGCAGTATTTT.

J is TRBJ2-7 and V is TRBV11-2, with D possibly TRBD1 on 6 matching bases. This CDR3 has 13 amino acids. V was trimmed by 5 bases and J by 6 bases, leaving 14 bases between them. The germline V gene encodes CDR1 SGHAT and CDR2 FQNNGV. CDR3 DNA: TGTGCCAGCAGCCCCCAGGGGCTAGCCGAGCAGTACTTC. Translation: CASSPQGLAEQYF.

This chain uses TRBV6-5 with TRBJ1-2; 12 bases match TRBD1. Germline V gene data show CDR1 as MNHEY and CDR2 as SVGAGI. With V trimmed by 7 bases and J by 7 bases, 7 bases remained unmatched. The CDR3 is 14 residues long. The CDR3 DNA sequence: TGTGCCAGCAAGGTGGGACAGGGGGCGTCTGGCTACACCTTC. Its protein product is CASKVGQGASGYTF.

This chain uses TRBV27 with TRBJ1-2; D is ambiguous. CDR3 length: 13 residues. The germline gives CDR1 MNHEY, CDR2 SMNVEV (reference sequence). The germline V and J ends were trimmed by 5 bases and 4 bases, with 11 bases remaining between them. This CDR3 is CASSRVGFYGYTF. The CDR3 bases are TGTGCCAGCAGTCGTGTCGGTTTCTATGGCTACACCTTC.

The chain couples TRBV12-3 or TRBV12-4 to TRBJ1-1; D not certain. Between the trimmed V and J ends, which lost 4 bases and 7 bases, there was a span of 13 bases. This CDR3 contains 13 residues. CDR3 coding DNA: TGTGCCAGCAGTTCCCCGAACGGAGTTGAAGCTTTCTTT. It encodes CASSSPNGVEAFF.